This T cell receptor beta chain was retrieved from a study of CD8 T cells in ankylosing spondylitis. Findings and limits, study-wide: The disease-linked clones had a CD8+ phenotype and low blood frequencies. A TCR beta motif of about eight highly homologous variants appeared characteristic of ankylosing spondylitis blood. There were earlier reports of some motif variants in reactive arthritis synovial fluid and blood. Reported data indicate significant enrichment of disease-linked clones within matched ankylosing spondylitis synovial fluid.

Molecular-barcoded quantitative 5'-RACE produced these TCR beta libraries. TCRdb redid the calling of the 5' RACE reads with MiXCR, one entry per CDR3 protein. The table lists 500,000 or so distinct CDR3 sequences, about 5% of them singletons. Of note for this clonotype: Its antigen is unidentified.

Germline assignment: CDR1 MDHEN and CDR2 SYDVKM. CDR3 length: 14 residues. The V gene lost 10 bases and the J gene lost 0 bases, with 10 bases spanning the gap. The sample taken for sequencing was blood, either unsorted or a sorted T cell fraction (not recorded which). The chain carries TRBV28 and TRBJ1-6; unclear D gene. The clonotype was recovered from a male donor with ankylosing spondylitis. CDR3 nucleotide sequence: TGTGCCACCGCGAGGAGCTCCTATAATTCACCCCTCCACTTT. Encoded protein: CATARSSYNSPLHF.